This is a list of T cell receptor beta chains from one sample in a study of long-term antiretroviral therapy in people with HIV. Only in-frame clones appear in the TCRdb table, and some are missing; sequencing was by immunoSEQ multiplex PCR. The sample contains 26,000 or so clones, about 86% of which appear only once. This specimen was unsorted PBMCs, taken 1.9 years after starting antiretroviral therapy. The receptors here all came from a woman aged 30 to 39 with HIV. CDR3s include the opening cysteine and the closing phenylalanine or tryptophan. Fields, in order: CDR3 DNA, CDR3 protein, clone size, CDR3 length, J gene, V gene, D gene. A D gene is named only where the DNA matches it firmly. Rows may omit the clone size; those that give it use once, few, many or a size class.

CDR3nt: TGTGCCAGCAGCCTGGACAGGAACACTGAAGCTTTCTTT
CDR3aa: CASSLDRNTEAFF
abundance: few
len: 13
j_gene: TRBJ1-1
v_gene: TRBV2
d_gene: -

CDR3nt: TGTGCCAGCTCACCCCGACAGGGTGGTTGGACCGGGGAGCTGTTTTTT
CDR3aa: CASSPRQGGWTGELFF
abundance: -
len: 16
j_gene: TRBJ2-2
v_gene: TRBV18
d_gene: TRBD1

CDR3nt: TGCGCCAGCAGCTACCAGGGGGAGAGCACAGATACGCAGTATTTT
CDR3aa: CASSYQGESTDTQYF
abundance: -
len: 15
j_gene: TRBJ2-3
v_gene: TRBV5-1
d_gene: TRBD1

CDR3nt: TGTGCCAGCAGCTTAGATCCTAGCGGGGGGCCCGATACGCAGTATTTT
CDR3aa: CASSLDPSGGPDTQYF
abundance: once
len: 16
j_gene: TRBJ2-3
v_gene: TRBV7-6
d_gene: TRBD2

CDR3nt: TGTGCCAGCAGTGAATATTCGACAGGGGGCAGCGAGCAGTACTTC
CDR3aa: CASSEYSTGGSEQYF
abundance: -
len: 15
j_gene: TRBJ2-7
v_gene: TRBV2
d_gene: TRBD1

CDR3nt: TGTGCCAGCAGTGCCCTGCTAGCGGGGTTACCGACCCAGTACTTC
CDR3aa: CASSALLAGLPTQYF
abundance: -
len: 15
j_gene: TRBJ2-5
v_gene: TRBV2
d_gene: TRBD2

CDR3nt: TGTGCCAGCAGTTCCCTCAAGGGTGGGGCTTTCTTT
CDR3aa: CASSSLKGGAFF
abundance: -
len: 12
j_gene: TRBJ1-1
v_gene: TRBV6-5
d_gene: -

CDR3nt: TGTGCCAGCTCACCTCAGGGTATTGGAAACACCATATATTTT
CDR3aa: CASSPQGIGNTIYF
abundance: -
len: 14
j_gene: TRBJ1-3
v_gene: TRBV18
d_gene: -

CDR3nt: TGTGCCAGCAGCGTAGTGGAAGGGGCGTTTGATACGCAGTATTTT
CDR3aa: CASSVVEGAFDTQYF
abundance: -
len: 15
j_gene: TRBJ2-3
v_gene: TRBV9
d_gene: -

CDR3nt: TGTGCCAGTAGTAACCTGGACAGGGGTAGCTCTGAAGCTTTCTTT
CDR3aa: CASSNLDRGSSEAFF
abundance: -
len: 15
j_gene: TRBJ1-1
v_gene: TRBV19
d_gene: TRBD1

CDR3nt: TGTGCCTGGAGGGCCGGGACAGGACCCTACAATGAGCAGTTCTTC
CDR3aa: CAWRAGTGPYNEQFF
abundance: -
len: 15
j_gene: TRBJ2-1
v_gene: TRBV30
d_gene: TRBD1

CDR3nt: TGTGCCAGCAGCTGGGGGACAGGGGGTTATCAGCCCCAGCATTTT
CDR3aa: CASSWGTGGYQPQHF
abundance: -
len: 15
j_gene: TRBJ1-5
v_gene: TRBV5-5
d_gene: TRBD1

CDR3nt: TGCGCCAGCAGTGAGTCCGACAGGGTGTTGGACACCATATATTTT
CDR3aa: CASSESDRVLDTIYF
abundance: -
len: 15
j_gene: TRBJ1-3
v_gene: TRBV10-2
d_gene: TRBD1

CDR3nt: TGTGCCAGCATTACAGGGGCCCATAATTCACCCCTCCACTTT
CDR3aa: CASITGAHNSPLHF
abundance: -
len: 14
j_gene: TRBJ1-6
v_gene: TRBV6-1
d_gene: TRBD1

CDR3nt: TGCGCCAGCAGCTTGGCCCCTGGGCCGCAAGAGACCCAGTACTTC
CDR3aa: CASSLAPGPQETQYF
abundance: -
len: 15
j_gene: TRBJ2-5
v_gene: TRBV5-1
d_gene: -

CDR3nt: TGTGCCAGCAGCTTGGCTAAGGCCAACGTCCTGACTTTC
CDR3aa: CASSLAKANVLTF
abundance: -
len: 13
j_gene: TRBJ2-6
v_gene: TRBV5-6
d_gene: -

CDR3nt: TGCGCCAGCAGCCAACCTGCTGGGGCCAACGTCCTGACTTTC
CDR3aa: CASSQPAGANVLTF
abundance: -
len: 14
j_gene: TRBJ2-6
v_gene: TRBV4-1
d_gene: -

CDR3nt: TGTGCCACCAGCAGAGAGTGGAGCGACCACCACTTC
CDR3aa: CATSREWSDHHF
abundance: -
len: 12
j_gene: TRBJ1-2
v_gene: TRBV15
d_gene: -

CDR3nt: TGTGCCAGCAGCTTAACTAGCGGGGGGACTTACGAGCAGTACTTC
CDR3aa: CASSLTSGGTYEQYF
abundance: -
len: 15
j_gene: TRBJ2-7
v_gene: TRBV7-3
d_gene: TRBD2

CDR3nt: TGTGCCAGCAGTTTAAAGGGACAAGGATTCTATGGCTACACCTTC
CDR3aa: CASSLKGQGFYGYTF
abundance: -
len: 15
j_gene: TRBJ1-2
v_gene: TRBV27
d_gene: -

CDR3nt: TGTGCCAGCAGCTTGGCCCTGAGACAGAACCTCTATGGCTACACCTTC
CDR3aa: CASSLALRQNLYGYTF
abundance: -
len: 16
j_gene: TRBJ1-2
v_gene: TRBV5-6
d_gene: -

CDR3nt: TGTGCCAGCAGTGAATTTTTTGGAAACACCATATATTTT
CDR3aa: CASSEFFGNTIYF
abundance: -
len: 13
j_gene: TRBJ1-3
v_gene: TRBV6-1
d_gene: -

CDR3nt: TGTGCCAGCAGTTCCCAGGGGGCGACGACTGAAGCTTTCTTT
CDR3aa: CASSSQGATTEAFF
abundance: once
len: 14
j_gene: TRBJ1-1
v_gene: TRBV11-2
d_gene: TRBD1

CDR3nt: TGTGCCAGCAGCTTACGTTCGGGCCATGAAAAACTGTTTTTT
CDR3aa: CASSLRSGHEKLFF
abundance: few
len: 14
j_gene: TRBJ1-4
v_gene: TRBV13
d_gene: -

CDR3nt: TGTGCCAGCAGCCGGGGGGGAGAGACCCAGTACTTC
CDR3aa: CASSRGGETQYF
abundance: -
len: 12
j_gene: TRBJ2-5
v_gene: TRBV7-9
d_gene: TRBD2

CDR3nt: TGTGCCAGCAGCGCAACTAGCGGGGGGGAAAGAGATACGCAGTATTTT
CDR3aa: CASSATSGGERDTQYF
abundance: -
len: 16
j_gene: TRBJ2-3
v_gene: TRBV7-2
d_gene: TRBD2

CDR3nt: TGTGCCAGCATATCCTCGGGAGGGACCGGGGGGACCCAGTACTTC
CDR3aa: CASISSGGTGGTQYF
abundance: -
len: 15
j_gene: TRBJ2-5
v_gene: TRBV6-1
d_gene: TRBD2

CDR3nt: TGTGCCTGGAGTGTAAGGGGTACGTCCTATAATTCACCCCTCCACTTT
CDR3aa: CAWSVRGTSYNSPLHF
abundance: -
len: 16
j_gene: TRBJ1-6
v_gene: TRBV30
d_gene: -

CDR3nt: TGCGCCAGCAGCTCCCAGGGCTACGGGAACACTGAAGCTTTCTTT
CDR3aa: CASSSQGYGNTEAFF
abundance: -
len: 15
j_gene: TRBJ1-1
v_gene: TRBV5-1
d_gene: -

CDR3nt: TGCGCCAGCAGCTTGGTGGGGGAGAAGGAAGCTTTCTTT
CDR3aa: CASSLVGEKEAFF
abundance: few
len: 13
j_gene: TRBJ1-1
v_gene: TRBV5-1
d_gene: -

CDR3nt: TGTGCCAGCTCACCAGGGGGCGGGTATGGCTACACCTTC
CDR3aa: CASSPGGGYGYTF
abundance: -
len: 13
j_gene: TRBJ1-2
v_gene: TRBV18
d_gene: -

CDR3nt: TGTGCCAGCAGCTCAGGACTGATGAACACTGAAGCTTTCTTT
CDR3aa: CASSSGLMNTEAFF
abundance: -
len: 14
j_gene: TRBJ1-1
v_gene: TRBV5-5
d_gene: -

CDR3nt: TGTGCCAGCAGCTTACCTGGCTATGGCTACACCTTC
CDR3aa: CASSLPGYGYTF
abundance: -
len: 12
j_gene: TRBJ1-2
v_gene: TRBV5-8
d_gene: -

CDR3nt: TGTGCCACCGGGGACCGCCTGATCTACGAGCAGTACTTC
CDR3aa: CATGDRLIYEQYF
abundance: -
len: 13
j_gene: TRBJ2-7
v_gene: TRBV15
d_gene: -

CDR3nt: TGTGCCAGCAGCTTACCCGACAGCCGAGATACGCAGTATTTT
CDR3aa: CASSLPDSRDTQYF
abundance: few
len: 14
j_gene: TRBJ2-3
v_gene: TRBV7-9
d_gene: -

CDR3nt: TGTGCCAGCAGTGAATTCCACACCTCCGCGAACACCGGGGAGCTGTTTTTT
CDR3aa: CASSEFHTSANTGELFF
abundance: -
len: 17
j_gene: TRBJ2-2
v_gene: TRBV2
d_gene: -

CDR3nt: TGTGCCAGCAGCCAAGGGGGGTCTGGCGGGGAGCTGTTTTTT
CDR3aa: CASSQGGSGGELFF
abundance: -
len: 14
j_gene: TRBJ2-2
v_gene: TRBV7-6
d_gene: -

CDR3nt: TGTGCCAGCAGCGCGCCCTGGGGGGATGGTAATTCACCCCTCCACTTT
CDR3aa: CASSAPWGDGNSPLHF
abundance: -
len: 16
j_gene: TRBJ1-6
v_gene: TRBV9
d_gene: -

CDR3nt: TGTGCCAGCAGCCCTGAAAAGCGACGCTCCGAGCAGTACTTC
CDR3aa: CASSPEKRRSEQYF
abundance: -
len: 14
j_gene: TRBJ2-7
v_gene: TRBV5-6
d_gene: -

CDR3nt: TGTGCCAGCAGCAAAACCACAGGGAATATCTACGAGCAGTACTTC
CDR3aa: CASSKTTGNIYEQYF
abundance: -
len: 15
j_gene: TRBJ2-7
v_gene: TRBV28
d_gene: -

CDR3nt: TGCGCCAGCGGGGACAGGAACACTGAAGCTTTCTTT
CDR3aa: CASGDRNTEAFF
abundance: -
len: 12
j_gene: TRBJ1-1
v_gene: TRBV5-1
d_gene: TRBD1

CDR3nt: TGTGCCAGCAGCTGGGGAACAGGGATGGAGGATACGCAGTATTTT
CDR3aa: CASSWGTGMEDTQYF
abundance: -
len: 15
j_gene: TRBJ2-3
v_gene: TRBV5-6
d_gene: -

CDR3nt: TGTGCCAGCAGCTTCCTCCTGGGACAGGAATACAATGAGCAGTTCTTC
CDR3aa: CASSFLLGQEYNEQFF
abundance: -
len: 16
j_gene: TRBJ2-1
v_gene: TRBV5-6
d_gene: TRBD1

CDR3nt: TGTGCCAGCAGCTTGACAGGGGGACTTGGCTACACCTTC
CDR3aa: CASSLTGGLGYTF
abundance: -
len: 13
j_gene: TRBJ1-2
v_gene: TRBV5-6
d_gene: TRBD1

CDR3nt: TGCGCCAGCAGGACAGGGGACCCCCTGTCAACAGGGACCCAGTACTTC
CDR3aa: CASRTGDPLSTGTQYF
abundance: once
len: 16
j_gene: TRBJ2-5
v_gene: TRBV5-1
d_gene: TRBD1

CDR3nt: TGTGCCAGCAGATATAACAGGGTGAACACTGAAGCTTTCTTT
CDR3aa: CASRYNRVNTEAFF
abundance: -
len: 14
j_gene: TRBJ1-1
v_gene: TRBV11-3
d_gene: -

CDR3nt: TGCGCCAGCAGCCAAGACCCCGGGACAGGGGAGGTGATCTATGGCTACACCTTC
CDR3aa: CASSQDPGTGEVIYGYTF
abundance: -
len: 18
j_gene: TRBJ1-2
v_gene: TRBV4-1
d_gene: TRBD1

CDR3nt: TGTGCCAGCAGTGATAGGGCAGGGGGCTACACCTTC
CDR3aa: CASSDRAGGYTF
abundance: -
len: 12
j_gene: TRBJ1-2
v_gene: TRBV2
d_gene: -

CDR3nt: TGTGCCAGCAGGACTAGCGGGTTTGCCTACGAGCAGTACTTC
CDR3aa: CASRTSGFAYEQYF
abundance: -
len: 14
j_gene: TRBJ2-7
v_gene: TRBV11-2
d_gene: TRBD2

CDR3nt: TGTGCCAGCAGCCAAGCAGTCGCGGATAATTCACCCCTCCACTTT
CDR3aa: CASSQAVADNSPLHF
abundance: -
len: 15
j_gene: TRBJ1-6
v_gene: TRBV14
d_gene: -

CDR3nt: TGCGCCAGCAGCTTGACGGGGGCGGGAACTGAAGCTTTCTTT
CDR3aa: CASSLTGAGTEAFF
abundance: -
len: 14
j_gene: TRBJ1-1
v_gene: TRBV5-1
d_gene: -

CDR3nt: TGTGCCAGTAGTATAGCGTCAGCTTATGGCTACACCTTC
CDR3aa: CASSIASAYGYTF
abundance: -
len: 13
j_gene: TRBJ1-2
v_gene: TRBV19
d_gene: -

CDR3nt: TGTGCCAGCAGCTTGTCAGGGGGCGCCCCGGGCGATGAGCAGTTCTTC
CDR3aa: CASSLSGGAPGDEQFF
abundance: -
len: 16
j_gene: TRBJ2-1
v_gene: TRBV11-2
d_gene: TRBD1

CDR3nt: TGTGCCAGCAGTTCGGACGGGGCGGCCAACAATGAGCAGTTCTTC
CDR3aa: CASSSDGAANNEQFF
abundance: -
len: 15
j_gene: TRBJ2-1
v_gene: TRBV11-2
d_gene: -

CDR3nt: TGTGCCATCAGTGTGGGCCGAGGGACCGGGGAGCTGTTTTTT
CDR3aa: CAISVGRGTGELFF
abundance: -
len: 14
j_gene: TRBJ2-2
v_gene: TRBV10-3
d_gene: -